The 28 T cell receptor beta chains below come from one sample, sequenced in a study of T-cell memory formation after mild COVID-19. MiXCR, run by TCRdb on the 5' RACE reads, gives a single entry per CDR3 protein. The sample includes approximately 580,000 distinct CDR3 sequences, about a fifth seen only once; the top ten take 9.5% to 15%. What was sequenced was PBMCs or a T cell subset sorted from them (not recorded which). Every receptor here comes from an adult woman who had mild COVID-19 (a few samples of this study predate the infection). Cell type and time point are not known.

The CDR3 nucleotides read TGTGCCATCAGTGCGCAGGGGAGGGACACTGAAGCTTTCTTT. This sequence encodes CAISAQGRDTEAFF. This chain joins TRBV10-3 and TRBJ1-1; D is perhaps TRBD1 (6 bases). The CDR3 has 14 amino acids. V lost 4 bases and J 3 bases, leaving 12 bases between the germline ends. The germline V gene encodes CDR1 ENHRY and CDR2 SYGVKD.

This clonotype was recorded many times. The gene calls are TRBV5-1 and TRBJ1-2; TRBD1 is a possible D gene (5 bases). Germline CDR1 and CDR2: SGHRS and YFSETQ. This CDR3 region has 13 residues. V lost 3 bases and J lost 5, with 11 bases in between. CDR3 DNA: TGCGCCAGCAGCTCCGGGGCGGATTATGGCTACACCTTC. Protein: CASSSGADYGYTF. Variable domain in full (rest from reference TRBV5-1 and TRBJ1-2): KAGVTQTPRYLIKTRGQQVTLSCSPISGHRSVSWYQQTPGQGLQFLFEYFSETQRNKGNFPGRFSGRQFSNSRSEMNVSTLELGDSALYLCASSSGADYGYTFGSGTRLTVV.

This clonotype was seen only a few times. This chain uses TRBV10-2 with TRBJ1-4, with a possible D match to TRBD1 (6 bases). Per the germline V gene, CDR1 is WSHSY and CDR2 is SAAADI. Trimming left V 8 bases short and J 8 bases short, with 15 bases between. The CDR3 has 13 amino acids. CDR3 DNA: TGCGCCAGCTCCCGGGGGGGCGGGGAAAAACTGTTTTTT. Protein product: CASSRGGGEKLFF.

This clonotype was picked up one time. J is TRBJ1-3 and V is TRBV18; D not certain. The CDR3 has 15 residues. V was trimmed by 1 base and J by 1 base, leaving 8 bases between them. The germline gives CDR1 KGHSH, CDR2 LQKENI. CDR3 coding DNA: TGTGCCAGCTCACCACGAACCAGATCTGGAAACACCATATATTTT. This encodes CASSPRTRSGNTIYF.

The J gene is TRBJ2-2, the V gene TRBV4-1; D unclear. This CDR3 contains 15 residues. Per germline, CDR1 MGHRA and CDR2 YSYEKL. Trimming shortened V by 2 bases and J by 6 bases, and 13 bases separated the two germline ends. The CDR3 nucleotides are TGCGCCAGCAGCCAATCGCTGGGGTCGGCCGGGGAGCTGTTTTTT. Protein: CASSQSLGSAGELFF.

This clonotype was seen a few times. The rearrangement joins TRBV5-1 to TRBJ2-5, with TRBD2 identical over 9 bases. V lost 6 bases, J lost 5 bases, and 11 bases stayed unmatched. Germline V CDR1 and CDR2: SGHRS, YFSETQ. This CDR3 region has 15 residues. The CDR3 loop is CASKRGGGALETQYF. As DNA, the CDR3 is TGCGCCAGCAAACGAGGCGGGGGGGCCCTTGAGACCCAGTACTTC.

This chain connects TRBV2 to TRBJ2-5; 7 nucleotides agree with TRBD1. CDR1 and CDR2 from the germline V gene are SNHLY and FYNNEI. CDR3 length: 13 residues. The V segment lost 8 bases and the J segment 7 bases; nucleotides outside the gene matches: 10. This CDR3 reads CASGTGVPVTQYF. The CDR3 nucleotides are TGTGCCAGCGGAACAGGGGTGCCCGTGACCCAGTACTTC.

The J gene is TRBJ2-7, the V gene TRBV12-3 or TRBV12-4; 12 nucleotides line up with TRBD1. V dropped 6 bases and J dropped 1; count of bases not matched to a gene: 7. The CDR3 has 16 residues. The CDR3 DNA reads TGTGCCAGCAGGGGACAGGGGGCTGTCAGGTCCTACGAGCAGTACTTC. It specifies CASRGQGAVRSYEQYF.

This clonotype has just a few counts. J is TRBJ2-1 and V is TRBV3-1, with D perhaps matching TRBD2 (5 bases). The V end lost 3 bases, the J end lost 12 bases, and 15 bases lay between the germline ends. Germline V gene lookup returns CDR1 LGHDT and CDR2 YNNKEL (reference sequence). This CDR3 has 13 residues. The CDR3 is CASSQARLGLQFF. CDR3 nucleotides: TGTGCCAGCAGCCAGGCTCGTTTAGGACTGCAGTTCTTC.

This clonotype was picked up a small number of times. This chain links TRBV7-9 with TRBJ2-3; TRBD2 matches 9 bases. The CDR3 loop spans 13 amino acids. Germline assignment: CDR1 SEHNR and CDR2 FQNEAQ (reference sequence). The CDR3 sequence is CATSGSSTDTQYF. CDR3 sequence (DNA): TGTGCAACTAGCGGGTCTAGCACAGATACGCAGTATTTT. Variable domain in full (rest from reference TRBV7-9 and TRBJ2-3): DTGVSQNPRHKITKRGQNVTFRCDPISEHNRLYWYRQTLGQGPEFLTYFQNEAQLEKSRLLSDRFSAERPKGSFSTLEIQRTEQGDSAMYLCATSGSSTDTQYFGPGTRLTVL.

This clonotype occurred a few times. The chain carries TRBV5-1 and TRBJ2-3; TRBD1 agrees at 10 bases. Germline-derived CDR1 and CDR2 are SGHRS and YFSETQ. This CDR3 has 15 amino acids. Unmatched junction bases numbered 5, after V lost 3 bases and J lost 4 bases. The CDR3 here is CASSSSGQGADTQYF. The CDR3, as DNA: TGCGCCAGCAGCTCCTCCGGACAGGGGGCAGATACGCAGTATTTT. Full variable domain (outside the CDR3, taken from reference TRBV5-1 and TRBJ2-3): KAGVTQTPRYLIKTRGQQVTLSCSPISGHRSVSWYQQTPGQGLQFLFEYFSETQRNKGNFPGRFSGRQFSNSRSEMNVSTLELGDSALYLCASSSSGQGADTQYFGPGTRLTVL.

This clonotype came up a few times. The chain recombines TRBV6-4 with TRBJ2-7; D is tentatively TRBD1 or TRBD2 (5 bases each). The CDR3 consists of 14 residues. Between the trimmed V and J ends, which lost 6 bases and 0 bases, there was a span of 12 bases. Germline V gene lookup returns CDR1 MRHNA and CDR2 SNTAGT. The CDR3 reads CASSLRESSYEQYF. CDR3 sequence (DNA): TGTGCCAGCAGCCTCAGGGAGAGCTCCTACGAGCAGTACTTC.

This clonotype was seen only a few times. This sequence joins TRBV20-1 and TRBJ1-4; D unresolved. Trimming removed 6 bases from V and 3 bases from J, with 17 bases in between. Per germline, CDR1 DFQATT and CDR2 SNEGSKA (reference sequence). The CDR3 extends over 15 amino acids. CDR3 sequence reads: CSAPKAPAPNEKLFF. The DNA for the CDR3 is TGCAGTGCCCCCAAGGCCCCGGCCCCTAATGAAAAACTGTTTTTT.

This rearrangement joins TRBV20-1 to TRBJ2-7, with a possible D match to TRBD2 (5 bases). From germline, CDR1 is DFQATT and CDR2 SNEGSKA (reference sequence). V lost 2 bases and J 3 bases, leaving 17 bases between the germline ends. This CDR3 is 15 amino acids long. CDR3 loop: CSARPRAGGLYEQYF. In DNA form, the CDR3 reads TGCAGTGCTAGACCCCGCGCGGGTGGCCTCTACGAGCAGTACTTC.

This clonotype has more than one count but fewer than ten. J is TRBJ1-6 and V is TRBV4-1; perhaps TRBD1 as D (6 bases). From germline, CDR1 is MGHRA and CDR2 YSYEKL. The CDR3 length is 17 residues. Trimming left V 1 base short and J 0 bases short, with 10 bases between. CDR3 loop: CASSQGTASSYNSPLHF. The CDR3 nucleotides are TGCGCCAGCAGCCAAGGGACAGCGAGCTCCTATAATTCACCCCTCCACTTT.

V usage is TRBV7-6 and J usage is TRBJ2-7; TRBD2 might be the D (5 bases). CDR1 and CDR2 (germline): SGHVS, FNYEAQ. The CDR3 length is 20 residues. Trimming cost V 0 bases and J 4 bases, with 28 bases left between them. The CDR3 loop reads CASSLAGTPDFMPIEYEQYF. The CDR3, as DNA: TGTGCCAGCAGCTTAGCCGGTACGCCGGACTTTATGCCCATTGAGTACGAGCAGTACTTC.

V and J are TRBV5-1 and TRBJ2-3; no definite D call. Germline CDR1 reads SGHRS; CDR2 reads YFSETQ. The germline V and J ends were trimmed by 1 base and 6 bases, with 15 bases remaining between them. The CDR3 extends over 15 amino acids. CDR3 sequence: CASSLYFALPDTQYF. CDR3 coding DNA: TGCGCCAGCAGCTTGTATTTCGCCCTACCGGATACGCAGTATTTT.

As regards this clonotype: One junction end disagrees with the germline gene, perhaps due to a read error. This chain joins TRBV7-9 and TRBJ1-6, with a possible D match to TRBD1 (6 bases). Germline CDR1 SEHNR, CDR2 FQNEAQ (reference sequence). The CDR3 has 11 residues. Written as DNA, the CDR3 is TGTGCCAGCAGCCCATGGGACATATTCACATTT. As protein: CASSPWDIFTF.

V usage is TRBV28 and J usage is TRBJ1-1; 9 positions match TRBD1. From germline, CDR1 is MDHEN and CDR2 SYDVKM. The CDR3 is 17 residues long. V shed 5 bases, J shed 11 bases, and the junction held 21 bases outside the gene matches. The CDR3 DNA is TGTGCCAGCAGTCCCCCCACGGGGACAGGGACCCCCTTTGGGGCTTTCTTT. This codes for CASSPPTGTGTPFGAFF.

The V call is TRBV7-9, the J call TRBJ2-2, with unresolved D. CDR3 length: 16 amino acids. V shed 5 bases and J shed 2 bases, with 15 bases lying between them. In germline, CDR1 is SEHNR, CDR2 FQNEAQ (reference sequence). CDR3 in DNA: TGTGCCAGCAGCCCAACGGGTACAGTCAACACCGGGGAGCTGTTTTTT. Its protein product is CASSPTGTVNTGELFF.

This clonotype occurred a few times. V gene TRBV10-3 combines with J gene TRBJ2-3; D is possibly TRBD1 or TRBD2 (5 bases each). V was shortened by 7 bases and J by 2 bases, with 13 bases between the two germline ends. In germline, CDR1 is ENHRY, CDR2 SYGVKD. The CDR3 has 14 amino acids. The CDR3 DNA reads TGTGCCATCAACCGGGGCGGAGCCACAGATACGCAGTATTTT. Translated, it gives CAINRGGATDTQYF.

This clonotype was counted between two and nine times. The rearrangement uses TRBV5-4 and TRBJ2-5; 10 bases line up with TRBD1. The CDR3 length is 14 residues. Germline CDR1 is SGHNT and CDR2 is YYREEE (reference sequence). The J segment lost 5 bases and the V segment lost 7 bases, leaving 8 bases of the junction unmatched. The DNA for the CDR3 is TGTGCCAGCTCCCCGACAGGGGGCGAGGAGACCCAGTACTTC. Amino acid sequence: CASSPTGGEETQYF.

V is TRBV7-9 and J is TRBJ1-1; TRBD1 agrees at 8 bases. The trim removed 5 bases at V and 4 bases at J, leaving 3 bases unmatched. The CDR3 extends over 13 amino acids. Germline V gives CDR1 SEHNR, CDR2 FQNEAQ (reference sequence). The CDR3 nucleotides are TGTGCCAGCAGCATCAGGGGGCCCACTGAAGCTTTCTTT. As protein: CASSIRGPTEAFF.

This chain connects TRBV6-2 or TRBV6-3 to TRBJ2-2; 9 bases fit TRBD1. Germline values: CDR1 MNHEY, CDR2 SVGEGT. V lost 5 bases and J lost 3; bases outside the gene matches: 4. This CDR3 is 15 amino acids long. The CDR3 bases are TGTGCCAGCAGTACAGGGGGCGCGGACACCGGGGAGCTGTTTTTT. Residues: CASSTGGADTGELFF.

The V gene is TRBV20-1, the J gene TRBJ2-3, with 11 bases lining up with TRBD2. V lost 1 base and J lost 3; bases outside the gene matches: 3. The CDR3 covers 15 residues. Germline assignment: CDR1 DFQATT and CDR2 SNEGSKA (reference sequence). CDR3 loop: CSARAIAGGTDTQYF. The CDR3 coding sequence is TGCAGTGCTAGAGCCATAGCGGGGGGGACAGATACGCAGTATTTT.

This clonotype was detected only a few times. The chain recombines TRBV4-1 with TRBJ2-1, with 7 bases aligning to TRBD1. This CDR3 is built from 16 residues. CDR1 MGHRA and CDR2 YSYEKL come from the germline V gene. With V trimmed by 4 bases and J by 4 bases, 10 bases remained unmatched. The DNA for the CDR3 is TGCGCCAGCAGCCGATTACAGGGGCGACGATACAATGAGCAGTTCTTC. It specifies CASSRLQGRRYNEQFF.

This clonotype was seen only a few times. This chain joins TRBV7-9 and TRBJ1-3, with D maybe TRBD1 (6 bases). This CDR3 region has 13 residues. V was trimmed by 5 bases and J by 8 bases, leaving 13 bases between them. Germline V gives CDR1 SEHNR, CDR2 FQNEAQ (reference sequence). The DNA of the CDR3 is TGTGCCAGCAGCCCGGACAGTTTTCACACCATATATTTT. Amino acid sequence: CASSPDSFHTIYF. The full variable domain, its missing parts supplied by reference TRBV7-9 and TRBJ1-3, is DTGVSQNPRHKITKRGQNVTFRCDPISEHNRLYWYRQTLGQGPEFLTYFQNEAQLEKSRLLSDRFSAERPKGSFSTLEIQRTEQGDSAMYLCASSPDSFHTIYFGEGSWLTVV.

This clonotype was found a few times. V is TRBV9 and J is TRBJ1-5, with D unresolved. Germline CDR1 reads SGDLS; CDR2 reads YYNGEE. There are 15 residues in the CDR3. V gave up 0 bases and J gave up 2 bases, with 9 bases separating them. The CDR3 is CASSVGVYGNQPQHF. The CDR3 nucleotides are TGTGCCAGCAGCGTAGGGGTCTATGGCAATCAGCCCCAGCATTTT.